The 23 T cell receptor beta chains listed next were all sequenced from one sample in a study of response to subunit inactivated influenza vaccine. In TCRdb, the RT-PCR reads were re-called with MiXCR into one record per CDR3 protein. This sample carries around 530,000 distinct CDR3 sequences, approximately 12% of them seen once, and the ten largest clones take roughly a tenth. Sequenced here: PBMCs from blood, sampled on the day of vaccination. The receptors were gathered from a man over 45 who received an inactivated influenza vaccine.

This clonotype came up many times. The genes are TRBV10-3 and TRBJ1-5; no clear D. The germline V and J ends were trimmed by 0 bases and 0 bases, with 12 bases remaining between them. The CDR3 runs to 17 residues. In germline, CDR1 is ENHRY, CDR2 SYGVKD. The CDR3 loop is CAISESAGRDSNQPQHF. In nucleotides, the CDR3 is TGTGCCATCAGTGAGTCAGCGGGGAGAGATAGCAATCAGCCCCAGCATTTT.

In its sample, this clonotype was seen many times. The chain joins TRBV10-3 to TRBJ2-5, with 9 bases fitting TRBD1. The V gene end was trimmed by 5 bases and the J gene end by 4 bases; junction bases not matched to a gene: 8. This CDR3 has 15 amino acids. Germline V gives CDR1 ENHRY, CDR2 SYGVKD. CDR3 sequence: CAISTGQGVVETQYF. The CDR3 DNA reads as TGTGCCATCAGTACGGGACAGGGCGTCGTAGAGACCCAGTACTTC.

This clonotype has only a few counts. At one end the junction does not follow the germline gene, possibly because of a read error. In nucleotides, the CDR3 is TGCGCCAGCAGCCGCGGACAGGGGGGTGAAGAACTGTTTTTT. This encodes CASSRGQGGEELFF. The rearrangement joins TRBV4-3 to TRBJ1-4, with 10 bases lining up with TRBD1. The CDR3 has 14 amino acids. Germline lookup yields CDR1 LGHNA and CDR2 YSLEER.

This clonotype was counted ten times or more. CDR3 amino acids: CSVERAGGPFLYNEQFF. In DNA, the CDR3 is TGCAGCGTTGAACGAGCGGGAGGGCCATTCCTCTATAATGAGCAGTTCTTC. The chain uses TRBV29-1 and TRBJ2-1; 10 nucleotides align to TRBD2. CDR1 SQVTM and CDR2 ANQGSEA come from the germline V gene. V lost 2 bases, J lost 7 bases, and 14 bases stayed unmatched. The CDR3 has 17 amino acids.

The rearrangement joins TRBV7-2 to TRBJ2-7; D perhaps matches TRBD1 (6 bases). V was shortened by 0 bases and J by 3 bases, with 9 bases between the two germline ends. This CDR3 contains 14 residues. The V gene's germline CDR1 is SGHTA and CDR2 FQGNSA. Here the CDR3 reads CASSLAARGYEQYF. CDR3 sequence (DNA): TGTGCCAGCAGCTTAGCGGCCAGGGGCTACGAGCAGTACTTC. Using reference TRBV7-2 and TRBJ2-7 for the parts outside the CDR3, the full variable domain is GAGVSQSPSNKVTEKGKDVELRCDPISGHTALYWYRQSLGQGLEFLIYFQGNSAPDKSGLPSDRFSAERTGGSVSTLTIQRTQQEDSAVYLCASSLAARGYEQYFGPGTRLTVT.

This clonotype was seen more than once but under ten times. This sequence joins TRBV7-2 and TRBJ1-5; D unresolved. The V gene's germline CDR1 is SGHTA and CDR2 FQGNSA. This CDR3 is 13 amino acids long. The V gene lost 1 base and the J gene lost 6 bases, with 7 bases spanning the gap. CDR3 in amino acids: CASSLGLSQPQHF. In DNA form, the CDR3 reads TGTGCCAGCAGCTTAGGGTTATCTCAGCCCCAGCATTTT.

This chain connects TRBV7-2 to TRBJ2-7; 8 bases map to TRBD2. Looked up from germline, CDR1 is SGHTA and CDR2 is FQGNSA. This CDR3 comprises 15 residues. V was clipped by 5 bases and J by 3 bases; unmatched bases: 9. The CDR3 spells CASSTGGAKYYEQYF. In DNA form, the CDR3 reads TGTGCCAGCAGCACCGGGGGGGCCAAGTACTACGAGCAGTACTTC.

In its sample, this clonotype was seen many times. The chain recombines TRBV5-1 with TRBJ2-1; either TRBD1 or TRBD2 may fit D (5 bases each). Between the trimmed V and J ends, which lost 4 bases and 5 bases, there was a span of 16 bases. The CDR3 sequence is 15 residues long. Germline CDR1 SGHRS, CDR2 YFSETQ. CDR3 coding DNA: TGCGCCAGCAGCGAGGGGCGTATCCTGAACAATGAGCAGTTCTTC. Its protein is CASSEGRILNNEQFF.

J is TRBJ1-6 and V is TRBV12-3 or TRBV12-4; 7 bases are a match to TRBD1. The CDR3 sequence is 14 residues long. The junction had 7 bases not matched to a gene; V was cut back by 7 bases and J by 7 bases. The CDR3 DNA reads TGTGCCAGCACCCTGGGACAGAACAATTCACCCCTCCACTTT. Translation gives CASTLGQNNSPLHF.

The chain uses TRBV5-1 and TRBJ1-2; no firm D call. Germline V gives CDR1 SGHRS, CDR2 YFSETQ. The length of the CDR3 is 15 residues. V was shortened by 6 bases and J by 0 bases, with 15 bases between the two germline ends. CDR3 amino acids: CASTLGLTTNYGYTF. The CDR3 nucleotides read TGCGCCAGCACCCTGGGTCTGACGACTAACTATGGCTACACCTTC.

The rearrangement uses TRBV20-1 and TRBJ2-1, with 7 bases matching TRBD2. Germline CDR1 and CDR2: DFQATT and SNEGSKA (reference sequence). The CDR3 is made up of 15 amino acids. V trimming: 3 bases; J trimming: 8 bases; junction bases outside the gene matches: 13. CDR3 in DNA: TGCAGTGCTAGTAAACGAGGGAGGGCCGATGATGAGCAGTTCTTC. The encoded protein is CSASKRGRADDEQFF.

The table lists this clonotype with a few counts. The genes are TRBV27 and TRBJ2-1, with TRBD1 matching 8 bases. J was trimmed by 9 bases and V by 5 bases; bases with no gene match: 9. The V gene's germline CDR1 is MNHEY and CDR2 SMNVEV (reference sequence). The CDR3 length is 14 residues. The CDR3 DNA reads TGTGCCAGCAGTGCGGACAGGGTGAGAGGTGAGCAGTTCTTC. Translation: CASSADRVRGEQFF.

The chain recombines TRBV18 with TRBJ2-7; D might be TRBD1 or TRBD2, each matching 6 bases. There are 13 residues in the CDR3. Trimming cost V 3 bases and J 6 bases, with 12 bases left between them. Germline CDR1 is KGHSH and CDR2 is LQKENI. This CDR3 is CASSPNREAEQYF. The DNA for the CDR3 is TGTGCCAGCTCACCCAACAGGGAGGCCGAGCAGTACTTC.

About this clonotype itself: A much larger clone differs from this one at a single base, so this may be a read error. The chain employs TRBV28 and TRBJ2-3; TRBD2 matches at 13 bases. The germline V gene encodes CDR1 MDHEN and CDR2 SYDVKM. V lost 5 bases and J lost 2; bases outside the gene matches: 1. CDR3 length equals 15 residues. The CDR3 protein is CASSGTSGVTDTQYF. The CDR3 DNA sequence: TGTGCCAGCAGTGGGACTAGCGGGGTCACAGATACGCAGTATTTT.

The rearrangement uses TRBV15 and TRBJ2-6, with D perhaps matching TRBD1 (6 bases). Looked up from germline, CDR1 is LNHNV and CDR2 is YYDKDF (reference sequence). V lost 2 bases, J lost 4 bases, and 9 bases lay in between. The CDR3 sequence is 15 residues long. CDR3 DNA: TGTGCCACCAGCAGACAGGGGAACGGGGCCAACGTCCTGACTTTC. This gives the protein CATSRQGNGANVLTF.

The chain links TRBV7-9 to TRBJ2-5; D might be TRBD1 (6 bases). This CDR3 contains 15 residues. V lost 0 bases to trimming and J lost 4 bases, with 12 bases between them. Germline V lookup: CDR1 SEHNR, CDR2 FQNEAQ (reference sequence). CDR3 amino acids: CASSLALGAGETQYF. CDR3 in DNA: TGTGCCAGCAGCTTAGCGCTGGGGGCGGGAGAGACCCAGTACTTC.

This clonotype was seen ten or more times. The chain couples TRBV4-1 to TRBJ2-3; possibly TRBD2 for D (5 bases). V lost 2 bases, J lost 4 bases, and 19 bases lay in between. The CDR3 runs 17 residues. From germline, CDR1 is MGHRA and CDR2 YSYEKL. This CDR3 reads CASSQTPAVSEADTQYF. In nucleotides, the CDR3 is TGCGCCAGCAGCCAAACCCCGGCAGTCTCGGAGGCAGATACGCAGTATTTT.

In this sample, this clonotype turned up a few times. This chain's CDR3 is CSASGLAGSYEQYF. The CDR3 bases are TGCAGTGCTAGCGGACTAGCGGGATCCTACGAGCAGTACTTC. This chain joins TRBV20-1 and TRBJ2-7; 12 nucleotides align to TRBD2. The CDR3 extends over 14 amino acids. In germline, CDR1 is DFQATT, CDR2 SNEGSKA (reference sequence). The trim removed 3 bases at V and 1 base at J, leaving 1 base unmatched.

A remark on this clonotype: The conserved closing phenylalanine or tryptophan is absent in this CDR3, likely reflecting a read error. The J gene is TRBJ1-4, the V gene TRBV12-3 or TRBV12-4; D possibly corresponds to TRBD1 (5 bases). CDR3 length: 14 amino acids. The germline V and J ends were trimmed by 2 bases and 5 bases, with 9 bases remaining between them. The CDR3 sequence is CASSLMGRNEKLFI. The CDR3 DNA is TGTGCCAGCAGTTTAATGGGGCGAAATGAAAAACTGTTTATT.

J is TRBJ2-5 and V is TRBV11-2, with D perhaps assigned TRBD1 or TRBD2 (5 bases each). The CDR3 is 15 amino acids. Trimming left V 6 bases short and J 2 bases short, with 16 bases between. CDR1 is SGHAT, CDR2 FQNNGV, per germline. CDR3 protein: CASSFRGDYQETQYF. CDR3 bases: TGTGCCAGCAGTTTTAGGGGAGATTATCAAGAGACCCAGTACTTC.

The gene calls are TRBV14 and TRBJ1-4; maybe TRBD1 (6 bases). The V gene lost 3 bases and the J gene lost 7 bases, with 18 bases spanning the gap. The CDR3 loop spans 16 amino acids. In germline, CDR1 is SGHDN, CDR2 FVKESK. CDR3 in DNA: TGTGCCAGCAGCCACGGGACACCCTCGCGGCGTGAAAAACTGTTTTTT. It codes for CASSHGTPSRREKLFF.

This clonotype was counted only a few times. The chain carries TRBV21-1 and TRBJ2-3; the D segment call TRBD2 is taken from the table without a DNA check. TRBV21-1 is listed as a pseudogene. This CDR3 is 17 amino acids long. CDR3: CASSRPRPSGGTDTQYF. CDR3 coding DNA: TGTGCCAGCAGCAGACCCCGCCCTAGCGGGGGGACAGATACGCAGTATTTT.

The V and J genes are TRBV29-1 and TRBJ2-7, with D uncertain. Germline CDR1 is SQVTM and CDR2 is ANQGSEA. The CDR3 spans 12 residues. In DNA form, the CDR3 reads TGCAGTTATAGCCAGGATAGCTACGAGCAGTACTTC. Its protein is CSYSQDSYEQYF.